This entry features one T cell receptor beta chain sequence. What it binds is unknown. The CDR3 runs to 17 residues. From germline, CDR1 is LGHNA and CDR2 YSLEER. The sample originates from a study of T cells expressing NK-cell markers. TCRdb reprocessed the 5' RACE reads and stores each CDR3 protein as one record, lacking DNA. In total, the table holds some 120,000 distinct CDR3 sequences. Notes on the study in general: There were several donors in whom these clonotypes also led the CD3+CD56-NKG2C+ fraction.

This sequence originates from a woman between 18 and 75 years old in good health. The specimen sequenced was blood T cells: a sorted CD56 or NKG2C T cell subset, CD4+ or CD8+ T cells, or bulk PBMC T cells (not recorded which). This chain uses TRBV4-3 with TRBJ2-5; TCRdb indicates TRBD2, and absent DNA this call remains unverified. This CDR3 reads CASSQDPPGGLGETQYF.